The present entry profiles one T cell receptor (beta chain) with its context. The antigen is undetermined. Germline assignment: CDR1 SQVTM and CDR2 ANQGSEA. J lost 3 bases, V lost 6 bases, and 1 base had no gene match. CDR3 length equals 12 residues. This record belongs to a study of identical twins. Study findings and constraints: Cross-sectional statistics underpinned the conclusions; the same donors were not followed. Fewer insertions marked abundant cord blood beta clonotypes; young adult naive trended weakly, memory not at all. Monozygotic twins shared more out-of-frame TCR alpha than recombination models predicted. Excess low generation probability was seen in twin-shared out-of-frame alpha sequences.

MiXCR, applied by TCRdb to the 5' RACE reads, yields one record per CDR3 protein. The data show 650,000 to 800,000 distinct CDR3 sequences, with under 9% seen just once and around 0.98% held by the top ten. The same sample was also used in a study of yellow fever vaccine responses in identical twins.

The chain combines TRBV29-1 with TRBJ2-1; 8 bases fit TRBD2. The TCR sequence derives from a woman aged 18-35 years in good health. The specimen sequenced was PBMCs. The CDR3 spells CSVGTSYNEQFF. CDR3 nucleotide sequence: TGCAGCGTCGGGACTAGCTACAATGAGCAGTTCTTC.